In its sample, the clone carrying this TCR beta chain was seen a few times. Its antigen is undetermined. The data stem from a study of OX40 agonist ivuxolimab in advanced cancers. The method was immunoSEQ multiplex PCR; TCRdb's version includes in-frame clones alone and lacks a portion of them. This table holds about 17,000 clones, roughly 78% found once. Whole-study findings and limits: CD4+ T cells averaged fewer expanded clones than CD8+ T cells.

The source of this sequence is an adult with an advanced solid tumor such as melanoma, head and neck, liver or kidney cancer. The specimen comprised CD4+ or CD8+ T cells sorted from blood, sampled in a trial of the OX40 agonist ivuxolimab.

Here the CDR3 reads CASSTIRDTAFPNYGYTF. Written as DNA, the CDR3 is TGTGCCAGTAGTACGATTAGGGACACGGCTTTTCCTAACTATGGCTACACCTTC. J is TRBJ1-2 and V is TRBV19; perhaps TRBD1 as D (6 bases). The CDR3 has 18 amino acids. Germline loops: CDR1 LNHDA, CDR2 SQIVND (reference sequence). V was cut by 4 bases and J by 0 bases, with 21 bases left in between.